A single T cell receptor beta chain is shown here with its context. Its antigen is as yet unknown. The sample is drawn from a study of T cells expressing NK-cell markers. Background on the study: Serological testing identified most of the eight sequenced donors as HCMV-seropositive and one as seronegative.

General study points: The CD3+CD56-NKG2C+ fraction was also led by these clonotypes in a handful of donors. Of the CD8+ T cells in over five donors, roughly 1.0-7.5% belonged to dominant NKG2C+ clonotypes.

TCRdb derives one entry per CDR3 protein from the 5' RACE reads, leaving out DNA. The sample table includes about 430,000 distinct CDR3 sequences. CDR3 length: 15 amino acids. The sequenced sample consisted of blood T cells: a sorted CD56 or NKG2C T cell subset, CD4+ or CD8+ T cells, or bulk PBMC T cells (not recorded which). V is TRBV12-3 or TRBV12-4 and J is TRBJ1-5. This TCR came from a woman aged 50 to 60 in good health. The CDR3 sequence is CASSLGDARNQPQHF.